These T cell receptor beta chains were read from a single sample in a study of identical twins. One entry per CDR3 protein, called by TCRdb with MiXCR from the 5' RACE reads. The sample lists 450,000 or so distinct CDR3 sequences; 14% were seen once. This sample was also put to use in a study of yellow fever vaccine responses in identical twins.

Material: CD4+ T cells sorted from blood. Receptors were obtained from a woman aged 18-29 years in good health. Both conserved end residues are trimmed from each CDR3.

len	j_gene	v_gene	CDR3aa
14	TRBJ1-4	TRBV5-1	ASSKGQGQFVEKLF
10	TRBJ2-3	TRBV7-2	ASSGGGATQY
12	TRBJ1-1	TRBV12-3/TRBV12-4	ASSLLQGNTEAF
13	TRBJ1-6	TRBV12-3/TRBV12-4	ASSLGAGGNSPLH
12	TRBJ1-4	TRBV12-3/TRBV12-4	ASSFSLSKQGLF
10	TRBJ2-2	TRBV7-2	ASLARTGELF
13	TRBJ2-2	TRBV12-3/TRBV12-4	ASSPGTGATGELF
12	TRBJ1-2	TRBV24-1	ATSDGTARHGYT
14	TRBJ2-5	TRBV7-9	ASSPPDRVLGETQY
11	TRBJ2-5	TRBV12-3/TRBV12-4	ASSQQGRETQY
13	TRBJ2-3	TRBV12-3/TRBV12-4	ASSQLAGGKNTQY
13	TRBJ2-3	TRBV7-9	ASRAGTSGTDTQY
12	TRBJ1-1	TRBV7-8	ASSFRPMNTEAF
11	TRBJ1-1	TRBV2	ASIDHGYTEAF
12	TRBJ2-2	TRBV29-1	SVSLRVNTGELF
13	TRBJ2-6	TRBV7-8	ASSIGTGSRNVLT
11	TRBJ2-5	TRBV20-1	SARDMLKETQY
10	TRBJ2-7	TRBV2	ASSNRGYEQY
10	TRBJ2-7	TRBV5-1	ASREDQYEQY
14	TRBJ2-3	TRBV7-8	ASSLGQVPFLDTQY
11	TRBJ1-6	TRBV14	ASSQETGRPLH
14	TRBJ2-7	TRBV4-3	ASSQAGDRETYEQY
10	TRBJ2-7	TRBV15	ATSSGGYEQY
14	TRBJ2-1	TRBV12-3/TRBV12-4	ASTLKTSGSYNEQF
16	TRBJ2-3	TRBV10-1	ASSTSGRFGAGTDTQY
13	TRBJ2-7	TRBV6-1	ASSEATGASYEQY
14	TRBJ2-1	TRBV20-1	SASKAGTGAVDEQF
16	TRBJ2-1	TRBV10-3	AISESRAGGGTDNEQF
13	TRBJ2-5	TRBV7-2	ASSFRLAGEETQY
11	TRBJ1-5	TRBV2	ASSGTDVQPQH
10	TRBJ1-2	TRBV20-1	SAGAAGGGYT
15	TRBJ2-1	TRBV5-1	ASSFSWGGFSYNEQF
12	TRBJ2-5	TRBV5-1	ASSLAGSQETQY
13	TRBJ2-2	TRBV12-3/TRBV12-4	ASSFNRGLPGELF
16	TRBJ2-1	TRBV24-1	ATSDPMGPKTGSNEQF
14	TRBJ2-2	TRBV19	ASSRGQVVNTGELF
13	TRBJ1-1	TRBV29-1	SVEDRGGMNTEAF
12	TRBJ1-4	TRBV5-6	ASSAGTPNEKLF
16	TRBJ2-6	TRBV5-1	ASSYRDSSSSGANVLT
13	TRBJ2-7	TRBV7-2	ASRRPGGPVYEQY
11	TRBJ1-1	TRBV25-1	ASTTELNTEAF
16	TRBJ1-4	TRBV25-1	ASSDLLGGRQANEKLF
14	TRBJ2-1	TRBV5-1	ASSLGSGGAGNEQF
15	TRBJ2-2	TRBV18	ASSPFAGGTNTGELF
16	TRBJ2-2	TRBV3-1	ASSQDRGADTNTGELF
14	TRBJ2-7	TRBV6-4	ASSDYRDTLSYEQY
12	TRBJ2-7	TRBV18	ASSPQGRVGEQY
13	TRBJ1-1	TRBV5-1	ASSLFQAMNTEAF
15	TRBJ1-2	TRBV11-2	ASSLDSGTAGDRGYT
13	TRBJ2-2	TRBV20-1	SAPNRHSPTGELF
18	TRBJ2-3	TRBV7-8	ASSLGRFRLGTWLADTQY